This TCR beta chain comes out of a study of cytomegalovirus exposure and HLA in healthy donors. The PCR used 60 Vbeta and 13 Jbeta primers. Generated by immunoSEQ multiplex PCR, the TCRdb table keeps only in-frame clones and is missing some. The repertoire holds tens of thousands of clones, with about 60% as singletons. The CDR3 is made up of 15 amino acids. The trim removed 6 bases at V and 9 bases at J, leaving 10 bases unmatched. The germline V gene encodes CDR1 SGHRS and CDR2 YFSETQ. Concerning this clone: Its specificity is not known.

Whole-study results and caveats: High specificity and sensitivity for cytomegalovirus status were reported for the classifier. TCR beta chains numbering more than 150 were designated cytomegalovirus-associated. Immune exposure data for these donors was limited to CMV serostatus. The likely explanation for a cluster of highly shared sequence variants was sequencing artifact.

Source material: PBMCs. J is TRBJ2-1 and V is TRBV5-1, with 12 nucleotides matching TRBD2. The sequence was collected from a man aged 60 to 69 in good health and CMV-seropositive. The CDR3 bases are TGCGCCAGCACCGCCCTAGCGGGAGGGCCCGGTGAGCAGTTCTTC. Translating gives CASTALAGGPGEQFF.